The 8 T cell receptor beta chains presented below share a single source sample, sequenced in a study of post-analysis software for immune sequencing data. Study conclusions and caveats: TRBV5-6, TRBV5-1 and TRBV20-1 were among several TRBV segments more frequent in patients than controls.

Their antigens remain unidentified. Unique molecular identifiers featured in each of the TCR beta cDNA libraries. TCRdb fed the PCR reads into MiXCR, producing one record per CDR3 protein. The sample gives hundreds of thousands of distinct CDR3 sequences, approximately 30% of which show up once; around 0.55% is in the top ten. The material sequenced was blood. These receptors all stem from a girl between 5 and 17 years old with multiple sclerosis.

The sample holds many counts of this clonotype. The J gene is TRBJ2-3, the V gene TRBV5-1; the D is unclear. CDR1 is SGHRS and CDR2 is YFSETQ in the germline V gene. V lost 5 bases to trimming and J lost 1 base, with 11 bases between them. This CDR3 has 14 amino acids. In DNA, the CDR3 is TGCGCCAGCAGACCCGAACCCCGCACAGATACGCAGTATTTT. Its protein product is CASRPEPRTDTQYF.

The DNA of the CDR3 is TGCGCCAGCAGCTTGGATGACACCGGGGAGCTGTTTTTT. Residues: CASSLDDTGELFF. The chain joins TRBV5-1 to TRBJ2-2, with D unclear. This CDR3 is built from 13 residues. The V gene's germline CDR1 is SGHRS and CDR2 YFSETQ. Trimming shortened V by 0 bases and J by 3 bases, and 3 bases separated the two germline ends.

The chain has TRBV4-3 and TRBJ2-7, with D possibly being TRBD1 (6 bases). The CDR3 contains 15 residues. V lost 2 bases and J lost 4, with 15 bases in between. Germline values: CDR1 LGHNA, CDR2 YSLEER. The CDR3 bases are TGCGCCAGCAGCCAACGGGCAGGGGCCGGGTACGAGCAGTACTTC. It codes for CASSQRAGAGYEQYF.

This clonotype was detected a few times. The CDR3 loop is CASAQGHGYTF. The CDR3 coding sequence is TGTGCCAGCGCACAGGGACATGGCTACACCTTC. V is TRBV12-3 or TRBV12-4 and J is TRBJ1-2; a possible D gene is TRBD1 (6 bases). Trimming removed 8 bases from V and 6 bases from J, with 10 bases in between. This CDR3 region has 11 residues.

This clonotype occurred a few times. CDR3 nucleotides: TGTGCCAGCAGTGAAGCCAAGGGGGGGACCCAGTACTTC. This sequence encodes CASSEAKGGTQYF. The chain recombines TRBV2 with TRBJ2-5; possibly TRBD1 or TRBD2 for D (6 bases each). The CDR3 spans 13 residues. CDR1 is SNHLY, CDR2 FYNNEI, per germline. Trimming removed 0 bases at V and 7 bases at J, with 9 bases between.

The rearrangement links TRBV12-3 or TRBV12-4 to TRBJ1-5; the match to TRBD1 covers 8 bases. The CDR3 is made up of 15 amino acids. V gave up 1 base and J gave up 5 bases; unmatched junction bases: 4. CDR3 DNA sequence: TGTGCCAGCAGTTTAGGCAGGGGGCCCTATCAGCCCCAGCATTTT. Translated, it gives CASSLGRGPYQPQHF.

The V call is TRBV19, the J call TRBJ2-7; 10 bases align to TRBD2. The junction had 12 bases not matched to a gene; V was cut back by 3 bases and J by 7 bases. The CDR3 spans 16 residues. CDR1 and CDR2 (germline): LNHDA, SQIVND (reference sequence). The CDR3 DNA is TGTGCCAGTAGTATGGGCAGCGGGAGGGCCGGTAATGAGCAGTACTTC. Protein sequence: CASSMGSGRAGNEQYF.

The CDR3 loop reads CASSPSVVDTQYF. The CDR3 DNA follows: TGTGCCAGCAGCCCTTCAGTAGTGGATACGCAGTATTTT. The chain links TRBV14 to TRBJ2-3; D unclear. Germline CDR1 is SGHDN and CDR2 is FVKESK. There are 13 residues in the CDR3. The V end lost 4 bases, the J end lost 6 bases, and 11 bases lay between the germline ends.